A selection of T cell receptor beta chains follows, all from one sample in a study of OX40 agonist ivuxolimab in advanced cancers. The assay was immunoSEQ multiplex PCR, and TCRdb's table has in-frame clones only and misses some. The sample lists 70,000 to 100,000 clones; about 91% were seen once. The sequencing here drew on CD4+ or CD8+ T cells sorted from blood, taken in a trial of the OX40 agonist ivuxolimab. The receptors derive from an adult with an advanced solid tumor such as melanoma, head and neck, liver or kidney cancer. CDR3s include the opening cysteine and the closing phenylalanine or tryptophan. Each record gives: clone size, V gene, D gene, J gene, CDR3 protein, CDR3 DNA. D genes are given only for firm matches. Expanded clones get a size class; other rows say once, few or many, or leave the size out.

clone size: NA; V gene: TRBV6-5; D gene: TRBD2; J gene: TRBJ2-3; CDR3 protein: CASRTLAGGLDTQYF; CDR3 DNA: TGTGCCAGCCGAACACTAGCGGGAGGTCTAGATACGCAGTATTTT
clone size: few; V gene: TRBV20-1; D gene: NA; J gene: TRBJ2-7; CDR3 protein: CSARDSYEQYF; CDR3 DNA: TGCAGTGCGAGGGATTCCTACGAGCAGTACTTC
clone size: NA; V gene: TRBV27; D gene: TRBD1; J gene: TRBJ2-4; CDR3 protein: CASSSGQGVSKNIQYF; CDR3 DNA: TGTGCCAGCAGTTCGGGACAGGGTGTCTCCAAAAACATTCAGTACTTC
clone size: NA; V gene: TRBV11-3; D gene: TRBD1; J gene: TRBJ1-2; CDR3 protein: CASSSWDRGQGYTF; CDR3 DNA: TGTGCCAGCAGCTCATGGGACAGGGGGCAAGGCTACACCTTC
clone size: once; V gene: TRBV7-2; D gene: NA; J gene: TRBJ2-5; CDR3 protein: CASSRDPGETQYF; CDR3 DNA: TGTGCCAGCAGCCGCGACCCTGGGGAGACCCAGTACTTC
clone size: NA; V gene: TRBV19; D gene: TRBD2; J gene: TRBJ2-4; CDR3 protein: CASRSSRTSGRSIQYF; CDR3 DNA: TGTGCCAGTAGATCCTCCCGGACTAGCGGGAGATCAATTCAGTACTTC
clone size: NA; V gene: TRBV12-5; D gene: TRBD2; J gene: TRBJ2-1; CDR3 protein: CASGLVQGGRGFF; CDR3 DNA: TGTGCTAGTGGTTTGGTACAGGGCGGGAGGGGGTTCTTC
clone size: once; V gene: TRBV5-1; D gene: NA; J gene: TRBJ1-3; CDR3 protein: CASRDDRSSGNTIYF; CDR3 DNA: TGCGCCAGCCGGGACGACAGGAGCTCTGGAAACACCATATATTTT
clone size: NA; V gene: TRBV7-2; D gene: NA; J gene: TRBJ2-7; CDR3 protein: CASSFLGGGGEQYF; CDR3 DNA: TGTGCCAGCAGCTTCCTAGGGGGGGGAGGCGAGCAGTACTTC
clone size: NA; V gene: TRBV28; D gene: NA; J gene: TRBJ2-3; CDR3 protein: CASRVIGDTQYF; CDR3 DNA: TGTGCCAGCAGGGTCATAGGAGATACGCAGTATTTT
clone size: NA; V gene: TRBV4-3; D gene: TRBD1; J gene: TRBJ2-3; CDR3 protein: CASSHDRGLVDTQYF; CDR3 DNA: TGCGCCAGCAGCCACGACAGGGGGCTAGTAGATACGCAGTATTTT
clone size: NA; V gene: TRBV30; D gene: TRBD1; J gene: TRBJ1-1; CDR3 protein: CAWSGLRGLGAFF; CDR3 DNA: TGTGCCTGGAGTGGGCTCAGGGGGCTTGGGGCTTTCTTT
clone size: NA; V gene: TRBV28; D gene: NA; J gene: TRBJ1-2; CDR3 protein: CASTQTDAYGYTF; CDR3 DNA: TGTGCCAGCACCCAGACGGACGCCTATGGCTACACCTTC
clone size: NA; V gene: TRBV6-5; D gene: NA; J gene: TRBJ2-7; CDR3 protein: CASSYSSDYEQYF; CDR3 DNA: TGTGCCAGCAGTTACTCGAGCGACTACGAGCAGTACTTC
clone size: NA; V gene: TRBV7-6; D gene: NA; J gene: TRBJ1-1; CDR3 protein: CASSSLEPSRTEAFF; CDR3 DNA: TGTGCCAGCAGCAGCCTCGAGCCATCGAGAACTGAAGCTTTCTTT
clone size: NA; V gene: TRBV30; D gene: NA; J gene: TRBJ1-1; CDR3 protein: CAWSVLPNMNTEAFF; CDR3 DNA: TGTGCCTGGAGTGTACTGCCGAACATGAACACTGAAGCTTTCTTT
clone size: few; V gene: TRBV18; D gene: TRBD2; J gene: TRBJ2-3; CDR3 protein: CASSLLAGGQTDTQYF; CDR3 DNA: TGTGCCAGCTCACTTCTAGCGGGAGGGCAAACAGATACGCAGTATTTT
clone size: NA; V gene: TRBV6-5; D gene: NA; J gene: TRBJ2-2; CDR3 protein: CASSYLDPDTGELFF; CDR3 DNA: TGTGCCAGCAGTTATCTAGATCCGGACACCGGGGAGCTGTTTTTT
clone size: NA; V gene: TRBV18; D gene: TRBD1; J gene: TRBJ1-1; CDR3 protein: CASSPPLRDRGTEAFF; CDR3 DNA: TGTGCCAGCTCACCACCGCTGCGGGACAGGGGCACTGAAGCTTTCTTT
clone size: NA; V gene: TRBV7-8; D gene: NA; J gene: TRBJ2-5; CDR3 protein: CASSLGVETQYF; CDR3 DNA: TGTGCCAGCAGCTTAGGGGTAGAGACCCAGTACTTC
clone size: NA; V gene: TRBV11-3; D gene: TRBD1; J gene: TRBJ1-1; CDR3 protein: CASSFGTGGTEAFF; CDR3 DNA: TGTGCCAGCAGCTTTGGGACAGGGGGTACTGAAGCTTTCTTT
clone size: NA; V gene: TRBV9; D gene: NA; J gene: TRBJ1-2; CDR3 protein: CASSVAAGANYGYTF; CDR3 DNA: TGTGCCAGCAGCGTAGCTGCAGGGGCTAACTATGGCTACACCTTC
clone size: NA; V gene: TRBV5-1; D gene: NA; J gene: TRBJ1-3; CDR3 protein: CASSLEPGVGGNTIYF; CDR3 DNA: TGCGCCAGCAGCTTGGAACCGGGAGTGGGTGGAAACACCATATATTTT
clone size: NA; V gene: TRBV2; D gene: NA; J gene: TRBJ1-3; CDR3 protein: CASPASGAGNTIYF; CDR3 DNA: TGTGCCAGCCCAGCGTCGGGGGCCGGAAACACCATATATTTT
clone size: once; V gene: TRBV15; D gene: TRBD2; J gene: TRBJ2-7; CDR3 protein: CATSRLLAGGPGEQYF; CDR3 DNA: TGTGCCACCAGCCGACTTTTAGCGGGAGGGCCGGGGGAGCAGTACTTC
clone size: NA; V gene: TRBV7-2; D gene: NA; J gene: TRBJ1-1; CDR3 protein: CASSLDHAGTEAFF; CDR3 DNA: TGTGCCAGCAGCTTAGACCACGCGGGCACTGAAGCTTTCTTT
clone size: NA; V gene: TRBV19; D gene: NA; J gene: TRBJ2-1; CDR3 protein: CASGSTGQLVGEQFF; CDR3 DNA: TGTGCCAGTGGCTCCACGGGGCAGTTGGTTGGTGAGCAGTTCTTC
clone size: NA; V gene: TRBV7-8; D gene: NA; J gene: TRBJ2-3; CDR3 protein: CASSTRDWNTDTQYF; CDR3 DNA: TGTGCCAGCAGCACTCGAGACTGGAACACAGATACGCAGTATTTT
clone size: NA; V gene: TRBV18; D gene: TRBD1; J gene: TRBJ1-2; CDR3 protein: CASSPYGTGGENYGYTF; CDR3 DNA: TGTGCCAGCTCACCGTACGGGACAGGGGGGGAGAACTATGGCTACACCTTC
clone size: NA; V gene: TRBV6-4; D gene: NA; J gene: TRBJ2-4; CDR3 protein: CASSPTYSTKNIQYF; CDR3 DNA: TGTGCCAGCTCCCCGACATACTCAACCAAAAACATTCAGTACTTC
clone size: NA; V gene: TRBV2; D gene: TRBD1; J gene: TRBJ2-6; CDR3 protein: CASASGQGAIRANVLTF; CDR3 DNA: TGTGCCAGCGCTTCCGGGCAGGGGGCAATACGGGCCAACGTCCTGACTTTC
clone size: NA; V gene: TRBV6-4; D gene: TRBD1; J gene: TRBJ1-5; CDR3 protein: CASIFQGAMGDQPQHF; CDR3 DNA: TGTGCCAGCATCTTCCAGGGGGCGATGGGGGATCAGCCCCAGCATTTT
clone size: NA; V gene: TRBV27; D gene: NA; J gene: TRBJ1-3; CDR3 protein: CASSSAISGNTIYF; CDR3 DNA: TGTGCCAGCAGCTCAGCCATCTCTGGAAACACCATATATTTT